This T cell receptor (beta chain) was identified during a study of shared clonotypes between healthy human individuals. Only CD45RO-negative cells positively selected for CCR7 counted as naive CD8 cells, so terminally differentiated effector memory CD45RA+ cells were excluded. Healthy adults negative for HIV, lacking recent acute infections or vaccinations, served as donors. TCRdb keeps only in-frame clones here, not all; method: immunoSEQ multiplex PCR. Among about 1,800,000 clones, approximately 94% were seen once, and the ten largest hold 1% to 1.5%. V lost 6 bases and J 0 bases, leaving 17 bases between the germline ends. CDR1 SEHNR and CDR2 FQNEAQ come from the germline V gene (reference sequence). This CDR3 has 16 residues.

The gene calls are TRBV7-9 and TRBJ2-5; perhaps TRBD1 as D (6 bases). The source of this sequence is a man between 18 and 29 years old in good health. Material: naive CD8+ T cells sorted from blood. The CDR3 sequence: CASSRPGHLYQETQYF. CDR3 DNA: TGTGCCAGCAGTCGGCCGGGACACCTGTACCAAGAGACCCAGTACTTC.